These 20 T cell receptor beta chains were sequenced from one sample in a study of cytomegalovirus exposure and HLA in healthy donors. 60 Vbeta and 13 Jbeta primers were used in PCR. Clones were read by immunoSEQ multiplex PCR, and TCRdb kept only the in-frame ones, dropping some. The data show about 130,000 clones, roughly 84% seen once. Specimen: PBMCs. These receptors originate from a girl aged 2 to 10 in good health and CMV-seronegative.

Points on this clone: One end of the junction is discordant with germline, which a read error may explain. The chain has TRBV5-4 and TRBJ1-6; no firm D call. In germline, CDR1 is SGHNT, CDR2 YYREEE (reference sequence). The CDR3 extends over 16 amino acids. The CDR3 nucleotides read TGTGTCAGCAGCTTGGCGGGGTTCTCCTATAATTCACCCCTCCACTTT. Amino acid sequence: CVSSLAGFSYNSPLHF.

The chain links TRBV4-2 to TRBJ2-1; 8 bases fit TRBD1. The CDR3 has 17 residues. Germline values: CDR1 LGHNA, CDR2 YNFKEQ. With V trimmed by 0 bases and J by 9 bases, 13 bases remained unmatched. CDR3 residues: CASSQDGTGALNGEQFF. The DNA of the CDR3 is TGTGCCAGCAGCCAAGATGGGACAGGTGCCCTCAATGGTGAGCAGTTCTTC.

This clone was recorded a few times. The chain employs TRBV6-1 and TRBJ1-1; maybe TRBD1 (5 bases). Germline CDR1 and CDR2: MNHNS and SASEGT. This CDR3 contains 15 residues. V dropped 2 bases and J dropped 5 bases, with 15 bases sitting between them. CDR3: CASSESPGDWTEAFF. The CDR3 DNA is TGTGCCAGCAGTGAATCCCCGGGGGACTGGACTGAAGCTTTCTTT.

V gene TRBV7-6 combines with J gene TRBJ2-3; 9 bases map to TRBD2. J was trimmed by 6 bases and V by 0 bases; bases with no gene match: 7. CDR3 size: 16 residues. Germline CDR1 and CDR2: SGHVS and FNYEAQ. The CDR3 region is CASSLAAGGISDTQYF. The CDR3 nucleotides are TGTGCCAGCAGCTTAGCGGCGGGAGGGATTAGCGATACGCAGTATTTT.

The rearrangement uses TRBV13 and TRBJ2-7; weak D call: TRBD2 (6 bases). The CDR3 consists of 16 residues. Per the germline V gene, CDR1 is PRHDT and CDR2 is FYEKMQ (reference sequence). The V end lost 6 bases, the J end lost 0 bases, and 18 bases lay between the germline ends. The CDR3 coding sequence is TGTGCCAGCAGGCGGTCGGGGGACGACACCTCCTACGAGCAGTACTTC. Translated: CASRRSGDDTSYEQYF.

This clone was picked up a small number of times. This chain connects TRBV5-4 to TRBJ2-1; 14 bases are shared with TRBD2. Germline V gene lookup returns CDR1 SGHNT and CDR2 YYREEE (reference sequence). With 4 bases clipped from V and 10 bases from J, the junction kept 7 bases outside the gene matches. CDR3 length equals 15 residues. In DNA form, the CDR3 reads TGTGCCAGCAGCCCCGGGACTAGCGGGAGTTGGGAGCAGTTCTTC. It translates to CASSPGTSGSWEQFF.

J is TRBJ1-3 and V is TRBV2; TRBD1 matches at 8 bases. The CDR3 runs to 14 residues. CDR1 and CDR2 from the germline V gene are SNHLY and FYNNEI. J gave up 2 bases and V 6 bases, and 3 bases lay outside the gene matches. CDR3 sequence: CASSVQGAGNTIYF. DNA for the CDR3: TGTGCCAGCAGCGTACAGGGGGCTGGAAACACCATATATTTT. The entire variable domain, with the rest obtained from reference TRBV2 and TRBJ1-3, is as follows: EPEVTQTPSHQVTQMGQEVILRCVPISNHLYFYWYRQILGQKVEFLVSFYNNEISEKSEIFDDQFSVERPDGSNFTLKIRSTKLEDSAMYFCASSVQGAGNTIYFGEGSWLTVV.

This CDR3 reads CASHGTRDSGANVLTF. The CDR3 bases are TGCGCCAGCCACGGTACGCGGGACTCTGGGGCCAACGTCCTGACTTTC. V usage is TRBV5-1 and J usage is TRBJ2-6; perhaps TRBD2 as D (6 bases). Trimming cost V 7 bases and J 0 bases, with 14 bases left between them. Germline CDR1 is SGHRS and CDR2 is YFSETQ. The CDR3 is 16 amino acids.

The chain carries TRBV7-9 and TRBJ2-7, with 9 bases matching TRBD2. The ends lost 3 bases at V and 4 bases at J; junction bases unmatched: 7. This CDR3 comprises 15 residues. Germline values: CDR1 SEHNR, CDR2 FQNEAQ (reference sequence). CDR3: CASSFTLAGLYEQYF. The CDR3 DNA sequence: TGTGCCAGCAGCTTTACGCTAGCGGGATTGTACGAGCAGTACTTC.

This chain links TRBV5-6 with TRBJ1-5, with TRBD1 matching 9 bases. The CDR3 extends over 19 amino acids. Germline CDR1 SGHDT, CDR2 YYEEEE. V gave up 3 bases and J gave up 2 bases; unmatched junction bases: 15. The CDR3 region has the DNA TGTGCCAGCAGCTACCGACAGGGGGACCCGGGCATGGGCAATCAGCCCCAGCATTTT. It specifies CASSYRQGDPGMGNQPQHF. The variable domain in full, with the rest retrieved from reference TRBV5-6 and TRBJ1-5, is DAGVTQSPTHLIKTRGQQVTLRCSPKSGHDTVSWYQQALGQGPQFIFQYYEEEERQRGNFPDRFSGHQFPNYSSELNVNALLLGDSALYLCASSYRQGDPGMGNQPQHFGDGTRLSIL.

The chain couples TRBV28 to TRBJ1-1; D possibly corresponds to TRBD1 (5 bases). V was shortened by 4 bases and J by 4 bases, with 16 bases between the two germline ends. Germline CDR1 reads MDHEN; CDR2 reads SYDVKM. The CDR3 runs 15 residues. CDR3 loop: CASSSLQGGSTEAFF. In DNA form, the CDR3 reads TGTGCCAGCAGTTCCCTGCAGGGAGGGAGCACTGAAGCTTTCTTT.

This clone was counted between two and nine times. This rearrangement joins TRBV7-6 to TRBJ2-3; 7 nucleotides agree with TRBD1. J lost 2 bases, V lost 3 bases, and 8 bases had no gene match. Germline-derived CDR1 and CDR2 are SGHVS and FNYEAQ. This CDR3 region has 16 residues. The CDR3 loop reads CASSFVTGPITDTQYF. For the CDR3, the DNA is TGTGCCAGCAGCTTTGTGACAGGGCCGATCACAGATACGCAGTATTTT.

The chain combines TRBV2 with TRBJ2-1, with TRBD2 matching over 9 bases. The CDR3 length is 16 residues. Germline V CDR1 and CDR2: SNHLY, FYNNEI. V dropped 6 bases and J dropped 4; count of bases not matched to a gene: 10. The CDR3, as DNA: TGTGCCAGCAGCGTAAGACTAGCGGATGGTTACAATGAGCAGTTCTTC. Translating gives CASSVRLADGYNEQFF.

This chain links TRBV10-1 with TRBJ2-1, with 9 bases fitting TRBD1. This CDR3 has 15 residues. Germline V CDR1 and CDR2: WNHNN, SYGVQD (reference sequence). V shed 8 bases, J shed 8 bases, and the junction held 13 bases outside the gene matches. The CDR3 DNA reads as TGCGCCAGCCCGACCGGGGACAGGGCTAAGGATGAGCAGTTCTTC. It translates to CASPTGDRAKDEQFF.

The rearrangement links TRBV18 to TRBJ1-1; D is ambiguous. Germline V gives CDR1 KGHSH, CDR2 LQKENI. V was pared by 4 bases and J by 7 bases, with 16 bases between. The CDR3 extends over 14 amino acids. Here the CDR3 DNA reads TGTGCCAGCTCACAAGTACGGACGGGATTTGAAGCTTTCTTT. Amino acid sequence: CASSQVRTGFEAFF. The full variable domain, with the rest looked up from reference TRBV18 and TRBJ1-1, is NAGVMQNPRHLVRRRGQEARLRCSPMKGHSHVYWYRQLPEEGLKFMVYLQKENIIDESGMPKERFSAEFPKEGPSILRIQQVVRGDSAAYFCASSQVRTGFEAFFGQGTRLTVV.

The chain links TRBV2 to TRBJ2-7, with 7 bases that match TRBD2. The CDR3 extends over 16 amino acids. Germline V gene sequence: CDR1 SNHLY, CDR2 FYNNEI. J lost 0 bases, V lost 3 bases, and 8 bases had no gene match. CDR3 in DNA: TGTGCCAGCAGTGATAGGGCGGGGGTCCACTCCTACGAGCAGTACTTC. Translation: CASSDRAGVHSYEQYF.

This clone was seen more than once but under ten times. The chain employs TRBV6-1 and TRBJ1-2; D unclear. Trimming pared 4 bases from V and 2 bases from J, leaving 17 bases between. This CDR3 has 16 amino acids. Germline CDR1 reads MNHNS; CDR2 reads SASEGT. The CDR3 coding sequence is TGTGCCAGCAGTGCCTACGGACTGGGAGTGAACTATGGCTACACCTTC. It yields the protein CASSAYGLGVNYGYTF.

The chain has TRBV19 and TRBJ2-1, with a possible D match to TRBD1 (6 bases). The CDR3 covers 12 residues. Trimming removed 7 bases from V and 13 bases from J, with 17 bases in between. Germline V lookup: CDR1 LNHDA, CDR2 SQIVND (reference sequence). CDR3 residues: CASKYPDSRQFF. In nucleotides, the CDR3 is TGTGCCAGTAAATATCCGGACAGTAGACAGTTCTTC.

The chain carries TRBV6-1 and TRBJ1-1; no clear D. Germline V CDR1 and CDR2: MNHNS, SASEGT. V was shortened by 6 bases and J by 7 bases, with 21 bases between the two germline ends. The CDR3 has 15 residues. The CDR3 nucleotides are TGTGCCAGCAGCCCGGCTGTGGAGGCCTCCTATGAAGCTTTCTTT. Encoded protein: CASSPAVEASYEAFF.

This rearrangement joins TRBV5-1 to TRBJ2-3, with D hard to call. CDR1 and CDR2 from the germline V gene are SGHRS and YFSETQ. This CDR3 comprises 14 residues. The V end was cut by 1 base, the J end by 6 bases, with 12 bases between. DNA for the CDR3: TGCGCCAGCAGCTTGCACTCCCCTTCGGATACGCAGTATTTT. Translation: CASSLHSPSDTQYF.